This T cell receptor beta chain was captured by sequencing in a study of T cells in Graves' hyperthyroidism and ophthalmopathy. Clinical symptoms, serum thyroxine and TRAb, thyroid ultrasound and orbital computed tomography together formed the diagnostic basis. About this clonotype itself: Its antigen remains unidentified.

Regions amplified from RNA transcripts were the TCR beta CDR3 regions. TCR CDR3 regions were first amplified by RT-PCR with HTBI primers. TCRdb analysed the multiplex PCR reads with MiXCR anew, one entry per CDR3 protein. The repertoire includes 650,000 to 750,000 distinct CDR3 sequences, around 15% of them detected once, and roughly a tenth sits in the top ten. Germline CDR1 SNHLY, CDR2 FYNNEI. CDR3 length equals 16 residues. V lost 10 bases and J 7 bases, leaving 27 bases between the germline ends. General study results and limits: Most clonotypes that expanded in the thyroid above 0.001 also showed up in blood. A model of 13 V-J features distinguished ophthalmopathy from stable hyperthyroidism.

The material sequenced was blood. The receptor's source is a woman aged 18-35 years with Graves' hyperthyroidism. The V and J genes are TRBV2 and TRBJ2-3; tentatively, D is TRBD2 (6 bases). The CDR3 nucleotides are TGTGCCACCATAGGAGCGATGGGACTGCCCGGGAATACGCAGTATTTT. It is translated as CATIGAMGLPGNTQYF.